Listed below are T cell receptor beta chains from one sample, sequenced in a study of early T cells in non-severe SARS-CoV-2 infection. TCRdb re-called the 5' RACE reads through MiXCR, storing one row per CDR3 protein. The data contain over 30,000 distinct CDR3 sequences, 4% to 5% of them singletons. The sequenced sample was whole blood. Every receptor here comes from an adult who was a healthcare worker with PCR-confirmed SARS-CoV-2 infection or an uninfected control (not recorded which). CDR3s include the opening cysteine and the closing phenylalanine or tryptophan. A D gene is named only where the DNA matches it firmly. Clone size is given for some rows only: seen once, a few or many times, or a class if the clone is expanded.

>TRBV4-1|TRBJ2-3|TRBD1|few
CASSQDPHQGVGDTQYF
TGCGCCAGCAGCCAAGATCCTCACCAGGGGGTCGGAGATACGCAGTATTTT
>TRBV24-1|TRBJ2-3|TRBD1|many
CATSDLQGTHTQYF
TGTGCCACCAGTGATCTACAGGGGACACATACGCAGTATTTT
>TRBV13|TRBJ2-7|NA|few
CASSLRLGSHYEQYF
TGTGCCAGCAGCTTAAGACTAGGCAGCCACTACGAGCAGTACTTC
>TRBV10-3|TRBJ1-2|TRBD1|many
CAISEPNPTQTGRNGYTF
TGTGCCATCAGTGAGCCGAACCCCACTCAGACAGGGCGAAATGGCTACACCTTC
>TRBV29-1|TRBJ1-2|NA|many
CSSEGVDYGYTF
TGCAGCTCTGAAGGGGTCGATTATGGCTACACCTTC
>TRBV7-9|TRBJ1-1|NA|NA
CASSLMTDAEAFF
TGTGCCAGCAGCTTAATGACAGATGCTGAAGCTTTCTTT
>TRBV19|TRBJ2-7|NA|few
CASSITWASGHEQYF
TGTGCCAGTAGTATCACGTGGGCATCGGGCCACGAGCAGTACTTC
>TRBV30|TRBJ2-5|NA|many
CAWSVLDSETQYF
TGTGCCTGGAGTGTTCTGGACAGTGAGACCCAGTACTTC
>TRBV24-1|TRBJ2-1|TRBD2|many
CATASGIYNEQFF
TGTGCCACCGCTAGCGGGATCTACAATGAGCAGTTCTTC
>TRBV29-1|TRBJ2-7|NA|many
CSVDSPDYEQYF
TGCAGCGTTGACAGCCCAGACTACGAGCAGTACTTC
>TRBV3-1|TRBJ2-7|TRBD2|many
CASSQELAGSYEQYF
TGTGCCAGCAGCCAAGAACTAGCGGGATCCTACGAGCAGTACTTC
>TRBV7-3|TRBJ2-5|TRBD2|many
CASSLMLAGMETQYF
TGTGCCAGCAGCTTAATGCTAGCGGGGATGGAGACCCAGTACTTC
>TRBV18|TRBJ1-3|NA|many
CASSPAPVPGNTIYF
TGTGCCAGCTCACCGGCACCCGTCCCTGGAAACACCATATATTTT
>TRBV10-3|TRBJ1-5|TRBD1|few
CAISEWDRDQPQHF
TGTGCCATCAGTGAGTGGGACAGGGATCAGCCCCAGCATTTT
>TRBV20-1|TRBJ2-5|NA|many
CSVSRWDSGTQYF
TGCAGTGTTAGTAGGTGGGACTCCGGGACCCAGTACTTC
>TRBV4-1|TRBJ2-1|TRBD2|many
CASSQGTSGIVYEQFF
TGCGCCAGCAGCCAAGGGACTAGCGGGATAGTCTATGAGCAGTTCTTC
>TRBV12-3/TRBV12-4|TRBJ2-5|TRBD2|few
CASSLMASGIGETQYF
TGTGCCAGCAGTTTAATGGCTAGCGGGATAGGTGAGACCCAGTACTTC
>TRBV6-1|TRBJ2-1|NA|few
CASIRAHNNEQFF
TGTGCCAGCATTAGGGCCCATAACAATGAGCAGTTCTTC
>TRBV21-1|TRBJ2-3|NA|many
CASSKVAGPHVTDTQYF
TGTGCCAGCAGCAAAGTGGCGGGACCGCATGTGACAGATACGCAGTATTTT
>TRBV27|TRBJ2-4|TRBD2|many
CASSYNPPLSGGGRDENIQYF
TGTGCCAGCAGTTACAACCCCCCACTTAGCGGGGGAGGGCGAGATGAAAACATTCAGTACTTC
>TRBV3-1|TRBJ2-2|TRBD1|many
CASSLGQGAGELFF
TGTGCCAGCAGCCTTGGACAGGGCGCCGGGGAGCTGTTTTTT
>TRBV4-1|TRBJ2-1|TRBD2|many
CASSQERLAGAYNEQFF
TGCGCCAGCAGCCAAGAACGGCTAGCGGGAGCTTACAATGAGCAGTTCTTC
>TRBV20-1|TRBJ1-1|NA|many
CSARDGSGGPTEAFF
TGCAGTGCTAGAGACGGGTCCGGGGGTCCCACTGAAGCTTTCTTT